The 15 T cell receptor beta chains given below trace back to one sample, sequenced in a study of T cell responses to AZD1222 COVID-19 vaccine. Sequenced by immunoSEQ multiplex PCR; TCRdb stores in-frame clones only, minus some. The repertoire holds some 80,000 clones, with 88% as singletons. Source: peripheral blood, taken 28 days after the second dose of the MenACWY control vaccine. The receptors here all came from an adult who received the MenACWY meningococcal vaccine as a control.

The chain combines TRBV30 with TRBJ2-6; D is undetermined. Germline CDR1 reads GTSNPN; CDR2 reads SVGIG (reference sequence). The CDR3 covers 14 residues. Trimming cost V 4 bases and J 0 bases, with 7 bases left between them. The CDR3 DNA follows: TGTGCCTGGACCCGATACTCTGGGGCCAACGTCCTGACTTTC. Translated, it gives CAWTRYSGANVLTF.

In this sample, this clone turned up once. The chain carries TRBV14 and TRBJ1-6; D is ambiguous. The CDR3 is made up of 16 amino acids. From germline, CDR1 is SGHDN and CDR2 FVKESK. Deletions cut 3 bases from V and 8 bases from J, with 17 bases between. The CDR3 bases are TGTGCCAGCAGCCACGGAGTCTCGGGGATCGATTCACCCCTCCACTTT. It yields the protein CASSHGVSGIDSPLHF.

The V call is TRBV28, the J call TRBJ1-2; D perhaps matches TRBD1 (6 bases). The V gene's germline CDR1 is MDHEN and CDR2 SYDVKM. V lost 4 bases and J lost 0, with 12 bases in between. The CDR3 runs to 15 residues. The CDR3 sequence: CASSSGTKANYGYTF. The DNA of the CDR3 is TGTGCCAGCAGTTCCGGGACAAAAGCTAACTATGGCTACACCTTC.

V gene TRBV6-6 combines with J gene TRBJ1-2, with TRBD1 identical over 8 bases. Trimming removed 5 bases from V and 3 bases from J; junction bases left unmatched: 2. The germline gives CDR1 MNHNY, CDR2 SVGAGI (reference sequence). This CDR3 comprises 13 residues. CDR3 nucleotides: TGTGCCAGCAGTAGGGGACAGGACTATGGCTACACCTTC. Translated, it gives CASSRGQDYGYTF.

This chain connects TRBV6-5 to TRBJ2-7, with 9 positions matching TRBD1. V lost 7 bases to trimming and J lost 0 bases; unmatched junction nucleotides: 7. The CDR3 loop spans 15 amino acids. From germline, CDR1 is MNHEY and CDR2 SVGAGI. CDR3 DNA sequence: TGTGCCAGCATACAGGGGGCTACCTTCTCCTACGAGCAGTACTTC. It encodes CASIQGATFSYEQYF.

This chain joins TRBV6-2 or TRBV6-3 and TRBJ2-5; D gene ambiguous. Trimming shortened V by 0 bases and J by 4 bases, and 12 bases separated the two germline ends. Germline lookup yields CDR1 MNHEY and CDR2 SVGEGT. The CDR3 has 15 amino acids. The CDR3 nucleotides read TGTGCCAGCAGTTACTCGAGTGGTAAACCAGAGACCCAGTACTTC. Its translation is CASSYSSGKPETQYF.

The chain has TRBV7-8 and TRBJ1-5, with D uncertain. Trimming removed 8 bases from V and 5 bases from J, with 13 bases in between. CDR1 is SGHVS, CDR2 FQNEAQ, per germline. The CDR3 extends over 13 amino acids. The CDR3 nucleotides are TGTGCCAGCTCCGCGGCCTCTCATCAGCCCCAGCATTTT. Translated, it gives CASSAASHQPQHF.

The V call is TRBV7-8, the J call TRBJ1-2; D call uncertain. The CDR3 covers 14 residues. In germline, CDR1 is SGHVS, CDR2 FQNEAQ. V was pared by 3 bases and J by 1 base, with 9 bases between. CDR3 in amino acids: CASSFSDGNYGYTF. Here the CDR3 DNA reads TGTGCCAGCAGCTTCTCGGACGGTAACTATGGCTACACCTTC.

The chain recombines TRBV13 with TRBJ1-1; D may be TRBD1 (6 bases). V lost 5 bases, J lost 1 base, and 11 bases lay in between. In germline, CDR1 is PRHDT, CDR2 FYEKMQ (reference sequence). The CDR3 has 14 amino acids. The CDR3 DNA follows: TGTGCCAGCAGCAAGGACAGATGGAACACTGAAGCTTTCTTT. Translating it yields CASSKDRWNTEAFF.

CDR3 sequence: CASRRGGLGTEAFF. In DNA form, the CDR3 reads TGTGCCAGTAGGAGAGGGGGCCTGGGGACTGAAGCTTTCTTT. The rearrangement links TRBV19 to TRBJ1-1; TRBD1 matches at 7 bases. V trimming: 6 bases; J trimming: 5 bases; junction bases outside the gene matches: 9. Germline CDR1 is LNHDA and CDR2 is SQIVND (reference sequence). This CDR3 has 14 residues.

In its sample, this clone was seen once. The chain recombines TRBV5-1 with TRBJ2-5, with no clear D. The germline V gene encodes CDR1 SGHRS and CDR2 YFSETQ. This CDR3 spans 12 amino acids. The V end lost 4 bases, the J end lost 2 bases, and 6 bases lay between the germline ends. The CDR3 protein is CASSEKQETQYF. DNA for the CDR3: TGCGCCAGCAGCGAGAAACAAGAGACCCAGTACTTC.

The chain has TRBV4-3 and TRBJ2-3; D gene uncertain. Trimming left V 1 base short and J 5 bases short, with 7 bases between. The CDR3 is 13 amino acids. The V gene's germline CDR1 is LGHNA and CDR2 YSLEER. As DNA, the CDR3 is TGCGCCAGCAGCCAAGTTGATGGAGATACGCAGTATTTT. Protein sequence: CASSQVDGDTQYF.

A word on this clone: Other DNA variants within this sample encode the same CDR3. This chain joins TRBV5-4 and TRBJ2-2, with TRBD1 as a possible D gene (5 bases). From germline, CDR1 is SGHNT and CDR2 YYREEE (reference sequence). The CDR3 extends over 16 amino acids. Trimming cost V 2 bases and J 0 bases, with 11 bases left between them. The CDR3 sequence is CASSLYRGANTGELFF. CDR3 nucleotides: TGTGCCAGCAGCTTATATAGGGGCGCGAACACCGGGGAGCTGTTTTTT.

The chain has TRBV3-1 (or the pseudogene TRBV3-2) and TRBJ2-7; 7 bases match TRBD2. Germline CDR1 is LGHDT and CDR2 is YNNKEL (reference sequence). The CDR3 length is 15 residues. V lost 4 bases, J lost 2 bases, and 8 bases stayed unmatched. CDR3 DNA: TGTGCCAGCAGCCGCGCGGCTAGCGGTCCCTACGAGCAGTACTTC. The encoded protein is CASSRAASGPYEQYF.

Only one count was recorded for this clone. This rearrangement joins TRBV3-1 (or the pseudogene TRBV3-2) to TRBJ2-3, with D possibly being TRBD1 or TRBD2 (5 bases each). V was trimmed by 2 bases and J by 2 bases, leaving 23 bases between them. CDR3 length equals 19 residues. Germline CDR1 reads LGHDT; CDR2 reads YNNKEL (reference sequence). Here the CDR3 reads CASSQPVRSEEGYTDTQYF. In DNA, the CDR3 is TGTGCCAGCAGCCAACCTGTCCGGTCTGAAGAGGGGTACACAGATACGCAGTATTTT.